This record concerns one T cell receptor (beta chain) sequence. TCRdb's copy holds only in-frame clones and misses some; the assay was immunoSEQ multiplex PCR. The table records 120,000 to 150,000 clones, approximately 88% of them present only once. The entry originates in a study of blood T cell repertoires in COVID-19. This CDR3 spans 14 amino acids. Germline CDR1 MNHEY, CDR2 SVGAGI. Trimming removed 8 bases from V and 1 base from J; junction bases left unmatched: 5. The sequence came from a man aged 55 to 70 with active or convalescent COVID-19. The rearrangement links TRBV6-5 to TRBJ2-5; 9 bases align to TRBD1. Sequences were obtained from peripheral blood. This CDR3 reads CASGSGQGQETQYF. CDR3 sequence (DNA): TGTGCCAGCGGTTCGGGACAGGGCCAAGAGACCCAGTACTTC.